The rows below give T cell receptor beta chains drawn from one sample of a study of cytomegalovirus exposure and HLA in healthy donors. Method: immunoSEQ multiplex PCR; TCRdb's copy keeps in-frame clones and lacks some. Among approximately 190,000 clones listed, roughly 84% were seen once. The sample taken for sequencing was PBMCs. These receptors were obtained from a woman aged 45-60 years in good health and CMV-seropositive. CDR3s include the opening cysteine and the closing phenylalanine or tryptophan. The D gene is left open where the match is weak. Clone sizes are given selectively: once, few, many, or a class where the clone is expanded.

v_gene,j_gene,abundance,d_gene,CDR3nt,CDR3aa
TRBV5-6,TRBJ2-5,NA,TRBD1,TGTGCCAGCAGCAGGGGGACAGGTTTGACCCAGTACTTC,CASSRGTGLTQYF
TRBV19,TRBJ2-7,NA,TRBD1,TGTGCCAGTAGTATTAAGTCAGGGGGTAGCTACGAGCAGTACTTC,CASSIKSGGSYEQYF
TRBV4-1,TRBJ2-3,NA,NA,TGTGCCAGCAGCCAAGGGCGGGGGCTTCCCACAGATACGCAGTATTTT,CASSQGRGLPTDTQYF
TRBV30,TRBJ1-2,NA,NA,TGTGCCTGGAGTAGGGGGGGATCGAACTATGGCTACACCTTC,CAWSRGGSNYGYTF
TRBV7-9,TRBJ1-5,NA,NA,TGTGCCAGCAGCCGTAGCAATCAGCCCCAGCATTTT,CASSRSNQPQHF
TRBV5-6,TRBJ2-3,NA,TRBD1,TGTGCCAGCAGCCCCACCCACAGGGGGCAAACAGATACGCAGTATTTT,CASSPTHRGQTDTQYF
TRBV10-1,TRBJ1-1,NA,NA,TGCGCCAGCAGTGTGAGGGTTGGTGAAGCTTTCTTT,CASSVRVGEAFF
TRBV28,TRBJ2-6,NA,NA,TGTGCCAGCAGTCCGACAGGATACTCTGGGGCCAACGTCCTGACTTTC,CASSPTGYSGANVLTF
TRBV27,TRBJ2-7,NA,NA,TGTGCCAGCAGTTTATCGTCATCAGGTATATACGAGCAGTACTTC,CASSLSSSGIYEQYF
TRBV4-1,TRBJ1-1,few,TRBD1,TGCGCCAGCAGCCAGCTACAGGGGGATCGGACTGAAGCTTTCTTT,CASSQLQGDRTEAFF
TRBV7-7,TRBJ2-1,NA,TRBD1,TGTGCTAGCAGCGTGACAGGGGACTCCTACAATGAGCAGTTCTTC,CASSVTGDSYNEQFF
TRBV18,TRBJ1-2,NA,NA,TGTGCCAGCTCACCAAAAACAGGGTCCGAGAACGGCTACACCTTC,CASSPKTGSENGYTF
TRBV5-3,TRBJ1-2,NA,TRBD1,TGTGCCAGAAGCTTGCGAAGGGGGCAGCACTATGGCTACACCTTC,CARSLRRGQHYGYTF
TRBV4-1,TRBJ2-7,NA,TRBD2,TGCGCCAGCAGCCCATTAGCGGGGGGTTCCTACGAGCAGTACTTC,CASSPLAGGSYEQYF
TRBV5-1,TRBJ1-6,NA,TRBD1,TGCGCCAGCAGCTTATTGACAGGGGGGACTTCACCCCTCCACTTC,CASSLLTGGTSPLHF
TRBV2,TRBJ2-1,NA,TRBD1,TGTGCCAGCAGGCTCGACAGGGGATCCTACAATGAGCAGTTCTTC,CASRLDRGSYNEQFF
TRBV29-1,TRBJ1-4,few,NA,TGCAGCGTTGGGTCTGAATTGGCGGGAGGACGTGAAAAACTGTTTTTT,CSVGSELAGGREKLFF
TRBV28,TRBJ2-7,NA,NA,NA,CASSLAVDYPYF
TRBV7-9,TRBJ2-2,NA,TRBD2,TGTGCCAGCAGCTTAGGCGGGGGGGCCGGGGAGCTGTTTTTT,CASSLGGGAGELFF
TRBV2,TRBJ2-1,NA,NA,TGTGCCAGCACCCCAAGCGCGGGTGGCGTTAAATGGTTCTTC,CASTPSAGGVKWFF
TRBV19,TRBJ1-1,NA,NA,TGTGCCAGTACCCGAGTGTGGAACACTGAAGCTTTCTTT,CASTRVWNTEAFF
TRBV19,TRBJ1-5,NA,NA,TGTGCCAGCTCCGATGCGGGGAATCAGCCCCAGCATTTT,CASSDAGNQPQHF
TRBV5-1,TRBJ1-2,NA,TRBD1,TGCGCCAGCAGCCCTCAGGGGGCGCCGGATGGCTACACCTTC,CASSPQGAPDGYTF
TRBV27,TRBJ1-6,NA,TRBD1,TGTGCCAGCAGTTCCGAGACAGGGGATAATTCACCCCTCCACTTT,CASSSETGDNSPLHF
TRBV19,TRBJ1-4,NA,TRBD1,TGTGCCAGTATGCAGGGGGTGGTTGAAAAACTGTTTTTT,CASMQGVVEKLFF
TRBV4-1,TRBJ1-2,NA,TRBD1,TGCGCCAGCAGCCAAGGGGACAGGGGGCTTTTTGGCTACACCTTC,CASSQGDRGLFGYTF
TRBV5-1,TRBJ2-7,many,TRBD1,TGCGCCAGCAGCTTGGGACAGGGGGCAGAAGAGCAGTACTTC,CASSLGQGAEEQYF
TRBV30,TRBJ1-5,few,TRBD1,TGTGCCTGGGGACAGGGGGATCAGCCCCAGCATTTT,CAWGQGDQPQHF
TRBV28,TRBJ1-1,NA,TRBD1,TGTGCCAGCAGTATACTACCCGGACAGGCTGGCCTTTTCTTT,CASSILPGQAGLFF
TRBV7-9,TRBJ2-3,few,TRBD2,TGTGCCAGCAGGGATACTAGCGGCACAGATACGCAGTATTTT,CASRDTSGTDTQYF
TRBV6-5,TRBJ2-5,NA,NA,TGTGCCAGCAGTTACGCTCTAGACCTCCAAGAGACCCAGTACTTC,CASSYALDLQETQYF
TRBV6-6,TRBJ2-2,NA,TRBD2,TGTGCCAGCAGTTTCCGACTAGCGGGGAACACCGGGGAGCTGTTTTTT,CASSFRLAGNTGELFF
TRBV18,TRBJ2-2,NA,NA,TGTGCCAGCTCACCATCCGCGCGGCGGGGCGGTAACACCGGGGAGCTGTTTTTT,CASSPSARRGGNTGELFF
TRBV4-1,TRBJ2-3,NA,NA,TGCGCCAGCAGCCAAGATTCTACCACAGATACGCAGTATTTT,CASSQDSTTDTQYF
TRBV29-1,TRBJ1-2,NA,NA,TGCAGCGTTGAAATGGGGCCGAACCACTATGGCTACACCTTC,CSVEMGPNHYGYTF
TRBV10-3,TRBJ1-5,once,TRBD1,TGTGCCATCGGAACAGGGGGGCTTACGGGAAGACAGCCCCAGCATTTT,CAIGTGGLTGRQPQHF
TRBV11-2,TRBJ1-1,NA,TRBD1,TGTGCCAGCAGCCCCTCGGACAGGGTATTGACTGAAGCTTTCTTT,CASSPSDRVLTEAFF
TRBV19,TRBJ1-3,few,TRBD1,TGTGCCAGTTCCGGGACAGACGGAAACACCATATATTTT,CASSGTDGNTIYF
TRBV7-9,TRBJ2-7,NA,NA,TGTGCCAGCAGCACGGGAGTGAGGTTGGTCGAGCAGTACTTC,CASSTGVRLVEQYF
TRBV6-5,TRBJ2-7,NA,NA,TGTGCCAGCAGTTCGATAGGACAGGAGCAGTACTTC,CASSSIGQEQYF
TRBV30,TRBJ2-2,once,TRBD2,TGTGCCCTCAAGCGGGGGGGGGACACCGGGGAGCTGTTTTTT,CALKRGGDTGELFF
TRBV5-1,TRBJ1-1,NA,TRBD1,TGTGCCAGCAGCTACAATACAGGGGGGAGCACTGAAGCTTTCTTT,CASSYNTGGSTEAFF
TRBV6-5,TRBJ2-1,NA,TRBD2,TGTGCCAGCATGGGAAGGGGAGGGTTTGGCAATGAGCAGTTCTTC,CASMGRGGFGNEQFF
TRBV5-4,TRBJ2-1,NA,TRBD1,TGTGCCAGCAGCGCGGGACAGGGGGCTCCTGAGCAGTTCTTC,CASSAGQGAPEQFF
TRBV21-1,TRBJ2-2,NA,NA,TGTGCCGAGTCTGGGACTTTCAACGGGGAGCTGTTTTTT,CAESGTFNGELFF
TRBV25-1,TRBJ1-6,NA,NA,TGTGCCAGCAGTGAATATTACAGGGATTCACCCCTCCACTTT,CASSEYYRDSPLHF
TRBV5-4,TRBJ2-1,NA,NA,TGTGCCAGCAGCTTGGCGTCACAGGGCTCCTACAATGAGCAGTTCTTC,CASSLASQGSYNEQFF
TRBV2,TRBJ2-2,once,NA,TGTGCCAGCAGCGGAAACTACAGGGCGGCCACCGGGGAGCTGTTTTTT,CASSGNYRAATGELFF
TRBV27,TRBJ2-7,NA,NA,TGTGCCAGCAGCCCCCTAGTTACACCTTCCTACGAGCAGTACTTC,CASSPLVTPSYEQYF
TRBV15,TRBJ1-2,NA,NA,TGTGCCACCAGCAGAGGGCCTGGCCCGATCTATGGCTACACCTTC,CATSRGPGPIYGYTF
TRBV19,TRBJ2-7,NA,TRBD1,TGTGCCAGTAGCCAAGGGGCAGGGGGCCCCTCCTACGAGCAGTACTTC,CASSQGAGGPSYEQYF
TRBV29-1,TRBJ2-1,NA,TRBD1,TGCAGCTTACAGGGGGCGGCCTACAATGAGCAGTTCTTC,CSLQGAAYNEQFF
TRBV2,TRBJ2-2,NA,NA,TGTGCCAGCAGTGAAATCGTGGCAACCGGGGAGCTGTTTTTT,CASSEIVATGELFF
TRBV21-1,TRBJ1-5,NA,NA,TGTGCCAGCAGCGCGCGAGCGGATCAGCCCCAGCATTTT,CASSARADQPQHF
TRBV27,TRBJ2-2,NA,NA,TGTGCCAGCAGTCTTGAGGACACGAACACCGGGGAGCTGTTTTTT,CASSLEDTNTGELFF
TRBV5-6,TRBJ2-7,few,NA,TGTGCCAGCGGCAGGGACAACAACGAGCAGTACTTC,CASGRDNNEQYF
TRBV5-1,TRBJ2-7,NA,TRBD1,TGCGCCAGCAGCTTGGGCGGACAGGGGGGATACGAGCAGTACTTC,CASSLGGQGGYEQYF
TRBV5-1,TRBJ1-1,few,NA,TGCGCCAGCAGCTTGATACGGGAGACTGAAGCTTTCTTT,CASSLIRETEAFF